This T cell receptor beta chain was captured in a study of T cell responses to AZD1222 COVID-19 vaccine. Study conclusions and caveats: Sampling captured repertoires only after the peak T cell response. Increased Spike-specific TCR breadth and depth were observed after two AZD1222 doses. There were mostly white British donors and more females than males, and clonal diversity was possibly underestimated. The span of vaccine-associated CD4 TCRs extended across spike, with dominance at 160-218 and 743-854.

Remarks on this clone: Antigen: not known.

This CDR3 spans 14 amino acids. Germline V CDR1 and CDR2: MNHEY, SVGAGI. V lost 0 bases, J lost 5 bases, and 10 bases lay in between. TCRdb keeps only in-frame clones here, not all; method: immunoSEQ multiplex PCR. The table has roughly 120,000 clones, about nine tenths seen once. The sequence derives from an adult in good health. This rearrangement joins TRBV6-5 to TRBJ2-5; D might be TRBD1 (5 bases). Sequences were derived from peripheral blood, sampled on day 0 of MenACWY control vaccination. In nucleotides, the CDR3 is TGTGCCAGCAGTTACTCTCAGGGTGCGGAGACCCAGTACTTC. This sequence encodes CASSYSQGAETQYF.